This is a list of T cell receptor beta chains from one sample in a study of T cell responses to AZD1222 COVID-19 vaccine. Only in-frame clones appear in the TCRdb table, and some are missing; sequencing was by immunoSEQ multiplex PCR. The data contain more than 80,000 clones, roughly nine tenths of them singletons. The input for sequencing was peripheral blood, taken on day 0 of AZD1222 vaccination. These receptors came from an adult in good health. Each CDR3 is given with its conserved first and last residue. The order of the fields is clone size, V gene, J gene, D gene, CDR3 DNA, CDR3 protein. The D gene is left open where the match is weak. Rows give clone size only sometimes, using once, few, many, or a class for an expanded clone.

clone size: -
V gene: TRBV10-1
J gene: TRBJ2-2
D gene: -
CDR3 DNA: TGCGCCAGCAGTGAGTCGGCCCGGGGCACCGGGGAGCTGTTTTTT
CDR3 protein: CASSESARGTGELFF

clone size: -
V gene: TRBV12-3/TRBV12-4
J gene: TRBJ2-3
D gene: -
CDR3 DNA: TGTGCCAGCACCACACAGGGTACGCAGTATTTT
CDR3 protein: CASTTQGTQYF

clone size: -
V gene: TRBV5-1
J gene: TRBJ2-2
D gene: -
CDR3 DNA: TGCGCCAGCAGCTTGGCAGCGGCGAGGGGCGGGGAGCTGTTTTTT
CDR3 protein: CASSLAAARGGELFF

clone size: -
V gene: TRBV5-6
J gene: TRBJ1-2
D gene: -
CDR3 DNA: TGTGCCAGCAGCCCGAACAGGGCTAACTATGGCTACACCTTC
CDR3 protein: CASSPNRANYGYTF

clone size: -
V gene: TRBV4-1
J gene: TRBJ2-7
D gene: -
CDR3 DNA: TGCGCCAGCAGCCACCCGGGCCCCGTCCGCGAGCAGTACTTC
CDR3 protein: CASSHPGPVREQYF

clone size: -
V gene: TRBV20-1
J gene: TRBJ1-2
D gene: -
CDR3 DNA: TGCAGTGCTTCAGACAGGCGCGGCTACACCTTC
CDR3 protein: CSASDRRGYTF

clone size: -
V gene: TRBV29-1
J gene: TRBJ2-7
D gene: TRBD1
CDR3 DNA: TGCAGCGTTACCGGGACAGGGAGCTCCTACGAGCAGTACTTC
CDR3 protein: CSVTGTGSSYEQYF

clone size: few
V gene: TRBV3-1/TRBV3-2
J gene: TRBJ2-2
D gene: TRBD2
CDR3 DNA: TGTGCCAGCAGCCAAACCGGGACTAGAGAGGGGGAGCTGTTTTTT
CDR3 protein: CASSQTGTREGELFF

clone size: -
V gene: TRBV19
J gene: TRBJ1-2
D gene: -
CDR3 DNA: TGTGCCAGTACCCCGGGCCAGGCTAACTATGGCTACACCTTC
CDR3 protein: CASTPGQANYGYTF

clone size: -
V gene: TRBV5-4
J gene: TRBJ1-3
D gene: -
CDR3 DNA: TGTGCCAGCAGCTCAGGCTACTCTGGAAACACCATATATTTT
CDR3 protein: CASSSGYSGNTIYF

clone size: -
V gene: TRBV28
J gene: TRBJ2-1
D gene: -
CDR3 DNA: TGTGCCAGCAGTTTAGCGGGCCCACGCTACAATGAGCAGTTCTTC
CDR3 protein: CASSLAGPRYNEQFF

clone size: few
V gene: TRBV4-2
J gene: TRBJ1-2
D gene: -
CDR3 DNA: TGTGCCAGCAGCCAAGAGCGGGGGGCGGCTGGCTACACCTTC
CDR3 protein: CASSQERGAAGYTF

clone size: -
V gene: TRBV15
J gene: TRBJ2-7
D gene: -
CDR3 DNA: TGTGCCACCAGGATAGGGGGCTCCTACGAGCAGTACTTC
CDR3 protein: CATRIGGSYEQYF

clone size: -
V gene: TRBV12-3/TRBV12-4
J gene: TRBJ2-1
D gene: -
CDR3 DNA: TGTGCCAGCAGTAGGGGGGGAAACAATGAGCAGTTCTTC
CDR3 protein: CASSRGGNNEQFF

clone size: -
V gene: TRBV6-5
J gene: TRBJ1-5
D gene: -
CDR3 DNA: TGTGCCAGCATTCGAGGGGGATCGCAGCCCCAGCATTTT
CDR3 protein: CASIRGGSQPQHF

clone size: -
V gene: TRBV5-5
J gene: TRBJ2-1
D gene: -
CDR3 DNA: TGTGCCAGCAGTCCAGGATATGAGCAGTTCTTC
CDR3 protein: CASSPGYEQFF

clone size: -
V gene: TRBV6-5
J gene: TRBJ2-7
D gene: -
CDR3 DNA: TGTGCCAGCAGTTACGCGGGATTGGGCTCCTACGAGCAGTACTTC
CDR3 protein: CASSYAGLGSYEQYF

clone size: -
V gene: TRBV4-3
J gene: TRBJ2-5
D gene: -
CDR3 DNA: TGCGCCAGCAGCCCCGCCCTGGGGGTGGGGGAGACCCAGTACTTC
CDR3 protein: CASSPALGVGETQYF

clone size: -
V gene: TRBV6-1
J gene: TRBJ2-7
D gene: -
CDR3 DNA: TGTGCCAGCAGTGAGGCCTGGGACTCACTCTACGAGCAGTACTTC
CDR3 protein: CASSEAWDSLYEQYF

clone size: -
V gene: TRBV5-1
J gene: TRBJ2-5
D gene: -
CDR3 DNA: TGCGCCAGCAGCTTGGCCGACAGCAGGGAGACCCAGTACTTC
CDR3 protein: CASSLADSRETQYF

clone size: -
V gene: TRBV30
J gene: TRBJ2-7
D gene: -
CDR3 DNA: TGTGCCTGGCAGGAAAACTCCTACGAGCAGTACTTC
CDR3 protein: CAWQENSYEQYF

clone size: -
V gene: TRBV3-1/TRBV3-2
J gene: TRBJ1-1
D gene: -
CDR3 DNA: TGTGCCAGCAGCTCAAGTGGGGGGGTCTCTGAAGCTTTCTTT
CDR3 protein: CASSSSGGVSEAFF

clone size: -
V gene: TRBV5-6
J gene: TRBJ2-3
D gene: TRBD2
CDR3 DNA: TGTGCCAGCAGCTTGATTAGCGGGTCCGGCACAGATACGCAGTATTTT
CDR3 protein: CASSLISGSGTDTQYF

clone size: -
V gene: TRBV5-1
J gene: TRBJ1-2
D gene: TRBD1
CDR3 DNA: TGCGCCAGCAGCCCCGAGGGGGCGCAGGGAAGGGGCTACACCTTC
CDR3 protein: CASSPEGAQGRGYTF

clone size: -
V gene: TRBV18
J gene: TRBJ2-1
D gene: -
CDR3 DNA: TGTGCCAGCTCCCTAAAGGACAACAATGAGCAGTTCTTC
CDR3 protein: CASSLKDNNEQFF

clone size: -
V gene: TRBV12-3/TRBV12-4
J gene: TRBJ1-2
D gene: -
CDR3 DNA: TGTGCCAGCAGTTTACGGGGGAACTATGGCTACACCTTC
CDR3 protein: CASSLRGNYGYTF

clone size: -
V gene: TRBV24-1
J gene: TRBJ1-3
D gene: -
CDR3 DNA: TGTGCCACCCCTCGGGTCCTCTCTGGAAACACCATATATTTT
CDR3 protein: CATPRVLSGNTIYF

clone size: few
V gene: TRBV7-3
J gene: TRBJ1-1
D gene: -
CDR3 DNA: TGTGCCAGCAGCTTCTGGGGGACTCGGAACACTGAAGCTTTCTTT
CDR3 protein: CASSFWGTRNTEAFF

clone size: once
V gene: TRBV18
J gene: TRBJ1-2
D gene: -
CDR3 DNA: TGTGCCAGCTCACCATCGACAGGCCTTAGTGGCTACACCTTC
CDR3 protein: CASSPSTGLSGYTF

clone size: -
V gene: TRBV6-5
J gene: TRBJ1-2
D gene: TRBD1
CDR3 DNA: TGTGCCAGCATAACGGGACAGGGCTATGGCTACACCTTC
CDR3 protein: CASITGQGYGYTF

clone size: once
V gene: TRBV9
J gene: TRBJ2-1
D gene: -
CDR3 DNA: TGTGCCAGCAGCGTAGATCAGGGAGATATCTACAATGAGCAGTTCTTC
CDR3 protein: CASSVDQGDIYNEQFF

clone size: -
V gene: TRBV3-1/TRBV3-2
J gene: TRBJ1-1
D gene: -
CDR3 DNA: TGTGCCAGCAGCCAAGGCTTAAGGGCTGAAGCTTTCTTT
CDR3 protein: CASSQGLRAEAFF

clone size: few
V gene: TRBV27
J gene: TRBJ2-5
D gene: -
CDR3 DNA: TGTGCCAGCAGTTCTACCGGGGTGGAGGAGACCCAGTACTTC
CDR3 protein: CASSSTGVEETQYF

clone size: -
V gene: TRBV4-2
J gene: TRBJ2-5
D gene: -
CDR3 DNA: TGTGCCAGCAGCCAAGCCCCAGGGGCCCAAGAGACCCAGTACTTC
CDR3 protein: CASSQAPGAQETQYF

clone size: -
V gene: TRBV6-6
J gene: TRBJ2-1
D gene: TRBD2
CDR3 DNA: TGTGCCAGCAGTTACGCGGGGGGAAGCTACAATGAGCAGTTCTTC
CDR3 protein: CASSYAGGSYNEQFF

clone size: -
V gene: TRBV27
J gene: TRBJ2-7
D gene: -
CDR3 DNA: TGTGCCAGCAGTCCCCTCGGCCCCTACGAGCAGTACTTC
CDR3 protein: CASSPLGPYEQYF

clone size: -
V gene: TRBV7-9
J gene: TRBJ2-3
D gene: -
CDR3 DNA: TGTGCCAGCAGTCGTGACGGAAGTACGCAGTATTTT
CDR3 protein: CASSRDGSTQYF

clone size: -
V gene: TRBV11-2
J gene: TRBJ2-1
D gene: -
CDR3 DNA: TGTGCCAGCAGCGTTCTAGCGCTAGCCTACAATGAGCAGTTCTTC
CDR3 protein: CASSVLALAYNEQFF

clone size: -
V gene: TRBV5-1
J gene: TRBJ2-1
D gene: -
CDR3 DNA: TGCGCCAGCAGCTTGACAGGCTTGAATGAGCAGTTCTTC
CDR3 protein: CASSLTGLNEQFF

clone size: -
V gene: TRBV11-2
J gene: TRBJ2-1
D gene: TRBD2
CDR3 DNA: TGTGCCAGCAGCGCCGGACTAGGGCAGTTCTTC
CDR3 protein: CASSAGLGQFF

clone size: -
V gene: TRBV4-1
J gene: TRBJ1-5
D gene: TRBD1
CDR3 DNA: TGCGCCAGCAGCCAAGATGGCAGGGGGTACAATCAGCCCCAGCATTTT
CDR3 protein: CASSQDGRGYNQPQHF

clone size: -
V gene: TRBV6-5
J gene: TRBJ2-2
D gene: -
CDR3 DNA: TGTGCCAGCCGACTGGGCTCGAACACCGGGGAGCTGTTTTTT
CDR3 protein: CASRLGSNTGELFF

clone size: -
V gene: TRBV6-6
J gene: TRBJ1-3
D gene: -
CDR3 DNA: TGTGCCAGCAGTCCTGCCGTACAGGTTTTGTCTAGAAAAAACACCATATATTTT
CDR3 protein: CASSPAVQVLSRKNTIYF